This record concerns one T cell receptor (beta chain) sequence. Semi-nested PCR with Nested Universal Primer A followed constant-region reverse priming of full-length variable regions. MiXCR, run by TCRdb on the 5' RACE reads, gives a single entry per CDR3 protein. This sample has approximately 11,000 distinct CDR3 sequences, with roughly half found just once. Germline-derived CDR1 and CDR2 are SQVTM and ANQGSEA. V was trimmed by 2 bases and J by 7 bases, leaving 14 bases between them. This CDR3 is 13 amino acids long. This TCR was recovered from a female donor with breast cancer. Sample: tumor-infiltrating naive CD4+ T cells sorted from the breast tumor. Subset in this sample: naive CD4+ T cells, CD4+CD45RA+CD25-. The rearrangement uses TRBV29-1 and TRBJ1-2; D gene ambiguous. CDR3 DNA: TGCAGCGTTGAACCGGCGGGGTACTCTGGCTACACCTTC. Its translation: CSVEPAGYSGYTF.